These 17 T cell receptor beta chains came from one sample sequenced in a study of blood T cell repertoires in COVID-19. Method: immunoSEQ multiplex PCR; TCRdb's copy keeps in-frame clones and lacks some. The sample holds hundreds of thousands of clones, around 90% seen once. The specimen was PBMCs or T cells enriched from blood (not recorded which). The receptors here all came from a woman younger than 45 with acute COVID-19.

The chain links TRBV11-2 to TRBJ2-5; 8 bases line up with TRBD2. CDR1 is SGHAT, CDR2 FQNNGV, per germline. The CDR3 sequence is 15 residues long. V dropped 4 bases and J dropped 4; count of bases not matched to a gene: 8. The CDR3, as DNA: TGTGCCAGCAGCTCCGGGGGGGGGCCCAGAGAGACCCAGTACTTC. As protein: CASSSGGGPRETQYF.

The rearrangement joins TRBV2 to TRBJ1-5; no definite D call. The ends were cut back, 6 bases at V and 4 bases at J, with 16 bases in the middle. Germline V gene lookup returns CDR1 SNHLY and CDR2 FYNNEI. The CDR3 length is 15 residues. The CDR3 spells CASRPSGLENQPQHF. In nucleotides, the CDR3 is TGTGCCAGCAGGCCGTCCGGGTTGGAAAATCAGCCCCAGCATTTT.

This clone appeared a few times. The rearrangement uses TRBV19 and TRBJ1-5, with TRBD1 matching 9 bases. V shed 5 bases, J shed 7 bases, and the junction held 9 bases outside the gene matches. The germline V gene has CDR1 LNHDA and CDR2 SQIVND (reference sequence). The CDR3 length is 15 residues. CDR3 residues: CASSAGQGPHQPQHF. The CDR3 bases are TGTGCCAGTAGTGCCGGACAGGGGCCCCACCAGCCCCAGCATTTT.

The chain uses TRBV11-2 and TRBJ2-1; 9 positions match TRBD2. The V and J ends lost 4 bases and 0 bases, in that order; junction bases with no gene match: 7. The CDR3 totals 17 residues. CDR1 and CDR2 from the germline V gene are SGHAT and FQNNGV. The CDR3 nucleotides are TGTGCCAGCAGCTCCACTAGCGGGTTGAGCTCCTACAATGAGCAGTTCTTC. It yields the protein CASSSTSGLSSYNEQFF. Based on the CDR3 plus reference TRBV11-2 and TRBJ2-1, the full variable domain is EAGVAQSPRYKIIEKRQSVAFWCNPISGHATLYWYQQILGQGPKLLIQFQNNGVVDDSQLPKDRFSAERLKGVDSTLKIQPAKLEDSAVYLCASSSTSGLSSYNEQFFGPGTRLTVL.

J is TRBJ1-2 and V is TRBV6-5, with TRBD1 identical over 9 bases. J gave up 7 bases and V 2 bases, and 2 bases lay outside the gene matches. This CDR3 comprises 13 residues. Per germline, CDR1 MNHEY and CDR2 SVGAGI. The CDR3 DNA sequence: TGTGCCAGCAGTTACCGGACAGGGGTTGGCTACACCTTC. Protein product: CASSYRTGVGYTF.

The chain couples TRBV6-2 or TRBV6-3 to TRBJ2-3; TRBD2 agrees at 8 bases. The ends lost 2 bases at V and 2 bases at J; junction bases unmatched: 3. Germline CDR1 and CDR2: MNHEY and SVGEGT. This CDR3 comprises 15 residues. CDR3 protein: CASSYNGRVTDTQYF. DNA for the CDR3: TGTGCCAGCAGTTACAACGGGAGGGTCACAGATACGCAGTATTTT.

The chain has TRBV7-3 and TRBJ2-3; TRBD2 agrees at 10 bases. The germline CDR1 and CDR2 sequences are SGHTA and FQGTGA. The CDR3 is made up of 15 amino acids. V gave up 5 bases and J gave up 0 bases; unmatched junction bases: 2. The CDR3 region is CASSPLAGSTDTQYF. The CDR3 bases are TGTGCCAGCAGCCCACTAGCGGGGAGCACAGATACGCAGTATTTT.

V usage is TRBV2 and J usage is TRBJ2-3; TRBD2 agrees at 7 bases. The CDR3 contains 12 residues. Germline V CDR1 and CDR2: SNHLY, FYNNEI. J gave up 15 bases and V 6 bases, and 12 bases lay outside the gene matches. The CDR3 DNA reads TGTGCCAGCAGGGGAGGGACTCGGCCGGCATATTTT. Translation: CASRGGTRPAYF.

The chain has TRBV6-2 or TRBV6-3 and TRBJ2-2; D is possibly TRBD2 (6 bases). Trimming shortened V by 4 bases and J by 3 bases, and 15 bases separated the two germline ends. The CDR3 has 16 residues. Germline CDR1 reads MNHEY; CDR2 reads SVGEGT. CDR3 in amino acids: CASSSSLAGYTGELFF. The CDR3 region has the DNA TGTGCCAGCAGTTCGTCCCTGGCGGGGTACACCGGGGAGCTGTTTTTT.

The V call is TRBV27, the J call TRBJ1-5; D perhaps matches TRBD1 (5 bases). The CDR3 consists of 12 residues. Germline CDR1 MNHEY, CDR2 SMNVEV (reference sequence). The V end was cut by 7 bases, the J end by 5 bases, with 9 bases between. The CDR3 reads CASTSGDQPQHF. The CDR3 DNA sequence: TGTGCCAGCACTTCGGGGGATCAGCCCCAGCATTTT.

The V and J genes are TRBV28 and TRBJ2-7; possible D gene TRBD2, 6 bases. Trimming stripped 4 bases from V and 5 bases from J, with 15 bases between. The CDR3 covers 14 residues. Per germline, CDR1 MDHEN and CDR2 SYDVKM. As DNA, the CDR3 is TGTGCCAGCAGTTCCTCGGGAGCGTTAGACGAGCAGTACTTC. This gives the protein CASSSSGALDEQYF. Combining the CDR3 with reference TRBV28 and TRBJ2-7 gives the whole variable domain DVKVTQSSRYLVKRTGEKVFLECVQDMDHENMFWYRQDPGLGLRLIYFSYDVKMKEKGDIPEGYSVSREKKERFSLILESASTNQTSMYLCASSSSGALDEQYFGPGTRLTVT.

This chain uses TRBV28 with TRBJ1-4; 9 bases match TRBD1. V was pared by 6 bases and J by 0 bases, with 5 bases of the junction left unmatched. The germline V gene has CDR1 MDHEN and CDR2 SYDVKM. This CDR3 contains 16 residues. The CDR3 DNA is TGTGCCAGCAGCATGGACAGGGGCCCAACTAATGAAAAACTGTTTTTT. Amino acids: CASSMDRGPTNEKLFF.

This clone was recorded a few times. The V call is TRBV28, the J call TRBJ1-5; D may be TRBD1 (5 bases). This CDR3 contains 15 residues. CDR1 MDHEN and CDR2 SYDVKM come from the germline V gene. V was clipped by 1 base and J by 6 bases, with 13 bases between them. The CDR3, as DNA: TGTGCCAGCAGTTTATCGGGGGGGGTGGTTCAGCCCCAGCATTTT. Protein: CASSLSGGVVQPQHF.

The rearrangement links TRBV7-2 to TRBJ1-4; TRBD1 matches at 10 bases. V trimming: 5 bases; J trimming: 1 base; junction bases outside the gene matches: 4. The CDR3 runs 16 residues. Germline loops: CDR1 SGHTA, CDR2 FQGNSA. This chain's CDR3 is CASSERTGGTNEKLFF. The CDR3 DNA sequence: TGTGCCAGCAGCGAAAGGACAGGGGGAACTAATGAAAAACTGTTTTTT.

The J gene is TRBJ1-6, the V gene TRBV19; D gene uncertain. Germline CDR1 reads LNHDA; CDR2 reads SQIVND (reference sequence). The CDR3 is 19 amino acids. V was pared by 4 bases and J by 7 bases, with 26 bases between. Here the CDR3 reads CASSRNGLTPSVGNSPLHF. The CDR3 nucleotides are TGTGCCAGTAGTAGGAACGGACTTACCCCCTCCGTCGGAAATTCACCCCTCCACTTT.

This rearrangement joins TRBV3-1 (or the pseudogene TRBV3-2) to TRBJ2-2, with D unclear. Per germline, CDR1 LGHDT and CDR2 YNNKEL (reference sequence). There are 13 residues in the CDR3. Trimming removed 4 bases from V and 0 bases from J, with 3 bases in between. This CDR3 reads CASSPSNTGELFF. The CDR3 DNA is TGTGCCAGCAGCCCATCGAACACCGGGGAGCTGTTTTTT.

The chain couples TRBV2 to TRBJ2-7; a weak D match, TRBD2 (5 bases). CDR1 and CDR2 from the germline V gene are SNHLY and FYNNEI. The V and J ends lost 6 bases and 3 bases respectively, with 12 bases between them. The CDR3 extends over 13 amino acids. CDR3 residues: CASRPDGIYEQYF. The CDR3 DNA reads TGTGCCAGCAGGCCCGACGGGATCTACGAGCAGTACTTC.